These 5 T cell receptor beta chains came from one sample sequenced in a study of vaccination effects on CD4 cells after COVID-19. The assay was immunoSEQ multiplex PCR, and TCRdb's table has in-frame clones only and misses some. In the table there are 35,000 to 40,000 clones, 60% to 75% of which are singletons. With 9 to 11 days of culture completed, CD4+ T cells were isolated. Which antigens these TCRs recognize remains unknown. This specimen was CD4+ T cells from PBMCs cultured without peptide, taken before COVID-19 vaccination. All receptors come from a human donor who received a COVID-19 vaccine.

CDR3 residues: CASSSRVDVMTGELFF. DNA of the CDR3: TGCGCCAGCAGTTCCAGGGTGGACGTCATGACCGGGGAGCTGTTTTTT. The V gene is TRBV5-1, the J gene TRBJ2-2; D possibly corresponds to TRBD1 (5 bases). Germline lookup yields CDR1 SGHRS and CDR2 YFSETQ. The CDR3 consists of 16 residues. Trimming cost V 5 bases and J 5 bases, with 19 bases left between them. Supplemented by reference TRBV5-1 and TRBJ2-2, the full variable domain reads KAGVTQTPRYLIKTRGQQVTLSCSPISGHRSVSWYQQTPGQGLQFLFEYFSETQRNKGNFPGRFSGRQFSNSRSEMNVSTLELGDSALYLCASSSRVDVMTGELFFGEGSRLTVL.

This clone was seen only a few times. V gene TRBV19 combines with J gene TRBJ2-7, with TRBD1 matching over 7 bases. The CDR3 loop spans 16 amino acids. The germline CDR1 and CDR2 sequences are LNHDA and SQIVND (reference sequence). V shed 2 bases, J shed 2 bases, and the junction held 9 bases outside the gene matches. Written as DNA, the CDR3 is TGTGCCAGTAGTATAACCCAGCGGCAGGGGGCCTACGAGCAGTACTTC. It translates to CASSITQRQGAYEQYF.

V and J are TRBV20-1 and TRBJ2-7; 7 nucleotides line up with TRBD2. The CDR3 spans 12 residues. Germline values: CDR1 DFQATT, CDR2 SNEGSKA (reference sequence). V shed 3 bases and J 2 bases; nucleotides not matched to a gene: 1. The CDR3 loop reads CSASGGAYEQYF. CDR3 coding DNA: TGCAGTGCTAGTGGGGGGGCCTACGAGCAGTACTTC.

The CDR3 region is CASSQTPGDYGYTF. DNA for the CDR3: TGTGCCAGCAGCCAAACCCCCGGGGACTATGGCTACACCTTC. The gene calls are TRBV4-2 and TRBJ1-2; D is ambiguous. The germline V gene has CDR1 LGHNA and CDR2 YNFKEQ. The CDR3 is made up of 14 amino acids. Trimming shortened V by 2 bases and J by 3 bases, and 10 bases separated the two germline ends.

The chain combines TRBV12-5 with TRBJ1-3, with D possibly matching TRBD1 (5 bases). The V end lost 9 bases, the J end lost 6 bases, and 18 bases lay between the germline ends. This CDR3 is built from 14 residues. Germline V gives CDR1 LGHNT, CDR2 FRNRAP. The CDR3 DNA follows: TGTGCTAGCAGCCAAGGGGTTGGGGTAAACACCATATATTTT. Translating it yields CASSQGVGVNTIYF. The whole variable domain, filled in from reference TRBV12-5 and TRBJ1-3, reads DARVTQTPRHKVTEMGQEVTMRCQPILGHNTVFWYRQTMMQGLELLAYFRNRAPLDDSGMPKDRFSAEMPDATLATLKIQPSEPRDSAVYFCASSQGVGVNTIYFGEGSWLTVV.